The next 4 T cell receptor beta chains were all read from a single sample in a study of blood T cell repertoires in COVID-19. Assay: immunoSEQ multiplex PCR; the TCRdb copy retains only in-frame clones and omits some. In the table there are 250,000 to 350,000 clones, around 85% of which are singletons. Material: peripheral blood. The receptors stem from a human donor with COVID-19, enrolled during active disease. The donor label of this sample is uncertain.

The CDR3 DNA follows: TGTGCCAGCAGCTTCTTAGGGACAGTTAATTCACCCCTCCACTTT. Translation gives CASSFLGTVNSPLHF. This rearrangement joins TRBV7-9 to TRBJ1-6, with 7 bases that match TRBD1. This CDR3 is 15 amino acids long. Germline assignment: CDR1 SEHNR and CDR2 FQNEAQ (reference sequence). V shed 3 bases and J 6 bases; nucleotides not matched to a gene: 5.

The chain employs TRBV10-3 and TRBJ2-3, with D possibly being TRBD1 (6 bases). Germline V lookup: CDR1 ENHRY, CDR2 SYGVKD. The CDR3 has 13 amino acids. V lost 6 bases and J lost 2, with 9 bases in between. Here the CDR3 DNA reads TGTGCCATCAGCCAGGGGCCCACAGATACGCAGTATTTT. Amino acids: CAISQGPTDTQYF.

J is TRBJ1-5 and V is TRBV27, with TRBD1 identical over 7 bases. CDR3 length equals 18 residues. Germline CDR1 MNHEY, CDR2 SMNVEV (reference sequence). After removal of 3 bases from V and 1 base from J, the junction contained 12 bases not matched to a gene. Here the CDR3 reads CASSFDPGGRVSNQPQHF. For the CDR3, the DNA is TGTGCCAGCAGTTTTGACCCAGGGGGTAGGGTAAGCAATCAGCCCCAGCATTTT.

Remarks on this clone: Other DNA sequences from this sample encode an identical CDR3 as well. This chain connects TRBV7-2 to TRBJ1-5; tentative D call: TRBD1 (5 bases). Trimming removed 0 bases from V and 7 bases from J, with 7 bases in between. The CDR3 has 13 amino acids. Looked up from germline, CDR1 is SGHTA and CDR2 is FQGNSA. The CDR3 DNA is TGTGCCAGCAGCTTAGCGGGGGGGCAGCCCCAGCATTTT. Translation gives CASSLAGGQPQHF.